What follows are 15 T cell receptor beta chains derived from one specimen sequenced in a study of blood T cells in healthy people across ages. A J-beta primer mix and a sample-barcoded 5' primer were used in a second PCR of roughly 6 to 12 cycles. TCRdb used MiXCR to reprocess the 5' RACE reads, holding one entry per CDR3 protein. The sample lists hundreds of thousands of distinct CDR3 sequences, roughly three fifths seen once, with around 25% in the top ten. The material sequenced was blood. These receptors came from a man in his forties in good health.

This clonotype has only one observation. The chain recombines TRBV6-5 with TRBJ2-3, with a weak D call TRBD1 (6 bases). The CDR3 has 14 residues. Germline CDR1 and CDR2: MNHEY and SVGAGI. V lost 7 bases and J 2 bases, leaving 13 bases between the germline ends. The CDR3 coding sequence is TGTGCCAGCACACCGGGACACCCCACAGATACGCAGTATTTT. It yields the protein CASTPGHPTDTQYF.

The chain combines TRBV4-1 with TRBJ2-2; 9 bases are a match to TRBD2. J lost 5 bases, V lost 3 bases, and 4 bases had no gene match. The CDR3 loop spans 15 amino acids. Per the germline V gene, CDR1 is MGHRA and CDR2 is YSYEKL. As DNA, the CDR3 is TGCGCCAGCAGCCAGCCGGGACTAGCTACCGGGGAGCTGTTTTTT. As protein: CASSQPGLATGELFF.

V and J are TRBV6-1 and TRBJ1-2, with a possible D match to TRBD1 (5 bases). The V end lost 4 bases, the J end lost 0 bases, and 9 bases lay between the germline ends. The CDR3 extends over 14 amino acids. The germline gives CDR1 MNHNS, CDR2 SASEGT. CDR3 amino acids: CASSVLGANYGYTF. In DNA, the CDR3 is TGTGCCAGCAGTGTTCTAGGGGCTAACTATGGCTACACCTTC.

CDR3: CSVEAGRGVDTQYF. CDR3 nucleotide sequence: TGCAGCGTTGAAGCAGGGAGGGGAGTCGATACGCAGTATTTT. The rearrangement links TRBV29-1 to TRBJ2-3, with 7 positions matching TRBD2. The V gene end was trimmed by 1 base and the J gene end by 6 bases; junction bases not matched to a gene: 7. This CDR3 has 14 residues. CDR1 and CDR2 (germline): SQVTM, ANQGSEA.

The chain joins TRBV28 to TRBJ1-4, with TRBD1 matching 8 bases. The CDR3 contains 16 residues. Germline lookup yields CDR1 MDHEN and CDR2 SYDVKM. Losses at the gene ends were 4 bases for V and 6 bases for J; bases not matched to a gene: 10. CDR3 in amino acids: CASSSKYRGKDEKLFF. The CDR3 DNA reads as TGTGCCAGCAGTTCGAAATACAGGGGGAAGGATGAAAAACTGTTTTTT.

This clonotype was found once. This chain joins TRBV27 and TRBJ2-5, with 8 bases lining up with TRBD1. CDR3 length: 17 amino acids. V shed 2 bases and J 2 bases; nucleotides not matched to a gene: 10. CDR1 and CDR2 (germline): MNHEY, SMNVEV (reference sequence). The CDR3 DNA reads TGTGCCAGCAGTTTACAGGCCAGGGGGCCCACACAAGAGACCCAGTACTTC. This gives the protein CASSLQARGPTQETQYF.

The rearrangement uses TRBV24-1 and TRBJ2-3; TRBD2 matches 14 bases. V dropped 5 bases and J dropped 6; count of bases not matched to a gene: 15. This CDR3 is built from 19 residues. Germline V gene data show CDR1 as KGHDR and CDR2 as SFDVKD. CDR3 in amino acids: CATSGGAPGLAGVDDTQYF. The CDR3 DNA sequence: TGTGCCACCAGTGGGGGGGCACCGGGACTAGCGGGAGTCGACGATACGCAGTATTTT.

The chain uses TRBV6-5 and TRBJ2-3, with TRBD2 identical over 10 bases. V shed 4 bases, J shed 3 bases, and the junction held 7 bases outside the gene matches. The V gene's germline CDR1 is MNHEY and CDR2 SVGAGI. This CDR3 contains 16 residues. The CDR3 loop is CASSSSSGSFTDTQYF. CDR3 DNA: TGTGCCAGCAGTTCTTCTAGCGGGAGTTTTACAGATACGCAGTATTTT.

This chain joins TRBV6-6 and TRBJ1-2, with D perhaps matching TRBD1 (6 bases). This CDR3 has 13 residues. V lost 5 bases, J lost 8 bases, and 15 bases lay in between. The V gene's germline CDR1 is MNHNY and CDR2 SVGAGI (reference sequence). The CDR3 protein is CASSQTRDRGYTF. The CDR3 DNA reads TGTGCCAGCAGTCAAACTCGCGACAGGGGCTACACCTTC.

The V gene is TRBV5-1, the J gene TRBJ2-6, with D unresolved. Trimming stripped 0 bases from V and 0 bases from J, with 4 bases between. Germline CDR1 and CDR2: SGHRS and YFSETQ. The CDR3 spans 15 residues. The CDR3: CASSLDISGANVLTF. In DNA form, the CDR3 reads TGCGCCAGCAGCTTGGATATCTCTGGGGCCAACGTCCTGACTTTC.

For this clonotype: A junction boundary mismatches the germline segment, possibly from a read error. V and J are TRBV12-3 or TRBV12-4 and TRBJ2-1; possible D gene TRBD2, 5 bases. The CDR3 sequence is 14 residues long. CDR3 in DNA: TGTGTCAGCAGTTTAGCGCTAGGCGACAATGAGCAGTTCTTC. Its translation is CVSSLALGDNEQFF.

The chain is built from TRBV12-3 or TRBV12-4 and TRBJ1-2; 8 positions match TRBD1. This CDR3 region has 13 residues. V trimming: 5 bases; J trimming: 7 bases; junction bases outside the gene matches: 6. The CDR3 region is CASSGQGAPGYTF. The CDR3 DNA reads TGTGCCAGCAGTGGTCAGGGGGCGCCTGGCTACACCTTC.

This chain connects TRBV14 to TRBJ2-5; D is unclear. Trimming took off 4 bases at V and 2 bases at J, with 11 bases between the two ends. CDR1 is SGHDN, CDR2 FVKESK, per germline. The CDR3 is 14 residues long. The CDR3 sequence: CASSPTLGQETQYF. CDR3 bases: TGTGCCAGCAGCCCGACCCTTGGTCAAGAGACCCAGTACTTC.

The chain recombines TRBV29-1 with TRBJ1-2; D possibly corresponds to TRBD1 (6 bases). The CDR3 sequence is 11 residues long. V was shortened by 7 bases and J by 5 bases, with 11 bases between the two germline ends. Germline-derived CDR1 and CDR2 are SQVTM and ANQGSEA. The CDR3 loop reads CSGTVSYGYTF. The DNA for the CDR3 is TGCAGCGGGACAGTATCTTATGGCTACACCTTC.

In regard to this clonotype: Compared with germline, one end of the junction differs, possibly owing to a read error. This sequence joins TRBV29-1 and TRBJ2-1; 10 positions agree with TRBD2. This CDR3 region has 11 residues. Per the germline V gene, CDR1 is SQVTM and CDR2 is ANQGSEA. The CDR3 DNA is TGCAGCGCCGTAGCGGGAGGCCACCCTGTCTTC. It yields the protein CSAVAGGHPVF.